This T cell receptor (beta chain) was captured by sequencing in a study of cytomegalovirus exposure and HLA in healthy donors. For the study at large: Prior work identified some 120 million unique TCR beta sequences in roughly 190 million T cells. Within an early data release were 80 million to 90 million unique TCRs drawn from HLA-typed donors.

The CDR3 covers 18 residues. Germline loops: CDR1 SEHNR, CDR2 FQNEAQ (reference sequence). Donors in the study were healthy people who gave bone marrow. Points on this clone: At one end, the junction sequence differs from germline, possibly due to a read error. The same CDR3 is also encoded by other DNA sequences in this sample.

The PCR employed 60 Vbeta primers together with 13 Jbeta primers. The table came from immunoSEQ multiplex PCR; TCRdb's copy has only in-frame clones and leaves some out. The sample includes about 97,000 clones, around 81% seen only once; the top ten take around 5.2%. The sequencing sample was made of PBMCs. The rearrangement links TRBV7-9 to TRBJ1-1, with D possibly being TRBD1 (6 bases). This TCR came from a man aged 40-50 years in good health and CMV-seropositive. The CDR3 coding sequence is TGTGCCAGCAGCTTAGGGGAACAGGGTATAGGACGGAACACTGAAGCCTTCTTT. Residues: CASSLGEQGIGRNTEAFF.